Many counts were recorded for the clone carrying this T cell receptor beta chain. Antigen unknown. The CDR3 length is 11 residues. Germline V gene sequence: CDR1 SGHAT, CDR2 FQNNGV. Deletions cut 2 bases from V and 7 bases from J, with 6 bases between. The data stem from a study of T cells in Graves' hyperthyroidism and ophthalmopathy. Study observations and caveats: Expanded thyroid clonotypes (above 0.001) were mostly also found in blood.

TCR beta CDR3 sequences were amplified from RNA transcripts. TCR CDR3 underwent first-round RT-PCR with the HTBI primer set. MiXCR, applied by TCRdb to the multiplex PCR reads, yields one record per CDR3 protein. The sample lists a few hundred thousand distinct CDR3 sequences, roughly 13% occurring once. The TCR sequence derives from a woman in her 30s with Graves' hyperthyroidism that later progressed to Graves' ophthalmopathy. V gene TRBV11-2 combines with J gene TRBJ2-7; D unclear. What was sequenced was blood. The chain's CDR3 is CASSLNQEQYF. For the CDR3, the DNA is TGTGCCAGCAGCTTAAATCAAGAGCAGTACTTC.